This T cell receptor beta chain is from a study of T cells after yellow fever vaccination. Study in general: Fractions of limited cellularity were prepared by means of SMART-Seq v4 Ultra Low Input. Study-wide results and caveats: Researchers cautioned that FACS-sorted repertoires could harbor abundant clonotypes contaminating from the bulk population. The booster response re-showed most primary clones: approximately 95% CD4, approximately 90% CD8.

V was trimmed by 2 bases and J by 3 bases, leaving 18 bases between them. This CDR3 spans 17 amino acids. CDR1 is SGHVS and CDR2 is FNYEAQ in the germline V gene. In making TCR cDNA, 5'RACE template switching added a universal primer site and UMIs to it. TCRdb processed the 5' RACE reads anew with MiXCR; each CDR3 protein has one entry. The table shows under 700,000 distinct CDR3 sequences, with 17% occurring only once. With regard to this clonotype: Its specificity is unknown.

The clonotype comes from a man between 18 and 29 years old who received the YFV17D yellow fever vaccine. The source was PBMCs, collected more than 4 days after the first yellow fever vaccination. The chain uses TRBV7-6 and TRBJ2-3; possible D gene TRBD2, 6 bases. The CDR3 nucleotides are TGTGCCAGCAGCTTACGGTCACGTCTAGCGTTAACAGATACGCAGTATTTT. Its translation is CASSLRSRLALTDTQYF.